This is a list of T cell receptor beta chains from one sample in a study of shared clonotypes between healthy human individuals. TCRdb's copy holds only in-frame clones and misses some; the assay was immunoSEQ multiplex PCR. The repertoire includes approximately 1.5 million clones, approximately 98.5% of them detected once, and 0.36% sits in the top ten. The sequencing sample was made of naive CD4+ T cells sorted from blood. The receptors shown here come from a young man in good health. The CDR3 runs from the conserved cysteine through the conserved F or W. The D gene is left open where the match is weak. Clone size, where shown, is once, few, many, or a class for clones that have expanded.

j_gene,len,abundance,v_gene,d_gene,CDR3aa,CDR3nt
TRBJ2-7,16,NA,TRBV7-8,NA,CASSRTTGLLLHEQYF,TGTGCCAGCAGCCGTACCACGGGACTTCTGCTTCACGAGCAGTACTTC
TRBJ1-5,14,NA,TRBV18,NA,CASSPGNNNQPQHF,TGTGCCAGCTCACCAGGGAATAACAATCAGCCCCAGCATTTT
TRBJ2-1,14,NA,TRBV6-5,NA,CASSSPGLYNEQFF,TGTGCCAGCAGTTCACCGGGACTCTACAATGAGCAGTTCTTC
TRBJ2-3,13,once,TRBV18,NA,CASSPLSTDTQYF,TGTGCCAGCTCACCCTTGAGCACAGATACGCAGTATTTT
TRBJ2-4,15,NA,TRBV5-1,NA,CASSNSWEGVNIQYF,TGCGCCAGCAGCAATTCGTGGGAGGGGGTAAACATTCAGTACTTC
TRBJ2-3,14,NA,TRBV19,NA,CASSIGLGTDTQYF,TGTGCCAGTAGTATCGGGCTGGGAACAGATACGCAGTATTTT
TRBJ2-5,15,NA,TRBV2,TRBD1,CASREKTGEKETQYF,TGTGCCAGCAGGGAAAAGACAGGGGAAAAAGAGACCCAGTACTTC
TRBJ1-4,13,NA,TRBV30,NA,CAWTRGRVEKLFF,TGTGCCTGGACCAGGGGAAGGGTGGAAAAACTGTTTTTT
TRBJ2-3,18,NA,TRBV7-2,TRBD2,CASSPRGLASRSTDTQYF,TGTGCCAGCAGCCCCCGCGGACTAGCATCACGTAGCACAGATACGCAGTATTTT
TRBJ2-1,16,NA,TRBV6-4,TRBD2,CASSDQLASSYNEQFF,TGTGCCAGCAGTGACCAACTAGCGAGCTCCTACAATGAGCAGTTCTTC
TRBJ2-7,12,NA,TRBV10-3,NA,CAISARFSEQYF,TGTGCCATCAGTGCACGGTTTTCCGAGCAGTACTTC
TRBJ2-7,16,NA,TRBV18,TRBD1,CASSPTGTGGAGEQYF,TGTGCCAGCTCACCTACCGGGACAGGGGGCGCGGGGGAGCAGTACTTC
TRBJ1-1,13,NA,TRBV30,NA,CAWSARFPTEAFF,TGTGCCTGGAGTGCGAGATTTCCCACTGAAGCTTTCTTT
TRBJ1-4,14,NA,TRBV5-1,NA,CASSLSPLGEKLFF,TGCGCCAGCAGCTTGTCCCCCCTCGGCGAAAAACTGTTTTTT
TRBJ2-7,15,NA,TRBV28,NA,CASSLGDPHSYEQYF,TGTGCCAGCAGTTTAGGGGACCCCCACTCCTACGAGCAGTACTTC
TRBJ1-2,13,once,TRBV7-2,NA,CASSLGGKYGYTF,TGTGCCAGCAGCCTAGGCGGCAAATATGGCTACACCTTC
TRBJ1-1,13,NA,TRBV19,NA,CASSNADRQKAFF,TGTGCCAGTAGCAATGCTGACAGACAGAAAGCTTTCTTT
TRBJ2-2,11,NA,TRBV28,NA,CASSSSGELFF,TGTGCCAGCAGCTCAAGCGGGGAGCTGTTTTTT
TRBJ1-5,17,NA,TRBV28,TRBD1,CASSLVQGALANQPQHF,TGTGCCAGCAGTTTAGTACAGGGGGCGTTGGCCAATCAGCCCCAGCATTTT
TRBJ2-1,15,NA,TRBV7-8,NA,CASSLQDDLYNEQFF,TGTGCCAGCAGCTTACAGGACGACCTCTACAATGAGCAGTTCTTC
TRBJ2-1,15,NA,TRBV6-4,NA,CASSDRRIGINEQFF,TGTGCCAGCAGTGACCGAAGGATTGGGATAAATGAGCAGTTCTTC
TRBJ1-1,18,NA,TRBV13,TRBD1,CASSGPQPGQGLNTEAFF,TGTGCCAGCAGCGGACCCCAACCGGGACAGGGCTTGAACACTGAAGCTTTCTTT
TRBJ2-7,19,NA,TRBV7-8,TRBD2,CASSLESSGMGGASYEQYF,TGTGCCAGCAGCTTAGAAAGTAGCGGGATGGGTGGGGCCTCCTACGAGCAGTACTTC
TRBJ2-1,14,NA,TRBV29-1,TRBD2,CSTQLAENYNEQFF,TGCTCCACCCAACTAGCGGAAAACTACAATGAGCAGTTCTTC
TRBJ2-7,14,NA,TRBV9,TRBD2,CASSVGTSGYEQYF,TGTGCCAGCAGCGTAGGGACTAGCGGGTACGAGCAGTACTTC
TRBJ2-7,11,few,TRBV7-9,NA,CASSSYYEQYF,TGTGCCAGCAGTAGTTACTACGAGCAGTACTTC
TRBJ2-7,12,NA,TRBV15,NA,CATSRGLGFEYF,TGTGCCACCAGCAGAGGACTAGGTTTCGAGTACTTC
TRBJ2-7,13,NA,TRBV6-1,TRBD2,CASSGGGRYEQYF,TGTGCCAGCAGTGGCGGGGGTAGGTACGAGCAGTACTTC
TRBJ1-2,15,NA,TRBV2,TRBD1,CASSVKTGLGVGYTF,TGTGCCAGCAGTGTAAAGACAGGGCTGGGTGTAGGCTACACCTTC
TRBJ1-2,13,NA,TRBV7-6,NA,CASSLEGLYGYTF,TGTGCCAGCAGCTTAGAGGGACTTTATGGCTACACCTTC
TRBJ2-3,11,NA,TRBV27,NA,CASRNTDTQYF,TGTGCCAGCAGGAACACAGATACGCAGTATTTT
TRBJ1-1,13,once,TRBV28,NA,CASSLAGWTEAFF,TGTGCCAGCAGTTTGGCGGGGTGGACTGAAGCTTTCTTT
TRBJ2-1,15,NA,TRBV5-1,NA,CASSLTLTSYNEQFF,TGCGCCAGCAGCTTGACTCTAACCTCCTACAATGAGCAGTTCTTC
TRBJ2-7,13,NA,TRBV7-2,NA,CASSYSDSYEQYF,TGTGCCAGCAGCTACTCAGACTCCTACGAGCAGTACTTC
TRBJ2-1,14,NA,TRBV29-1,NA,CSVPLQGSYNEQFF,TGCAGCGTCCCTCTACAGGGATCCTACAATGAGCAGTTCTTC